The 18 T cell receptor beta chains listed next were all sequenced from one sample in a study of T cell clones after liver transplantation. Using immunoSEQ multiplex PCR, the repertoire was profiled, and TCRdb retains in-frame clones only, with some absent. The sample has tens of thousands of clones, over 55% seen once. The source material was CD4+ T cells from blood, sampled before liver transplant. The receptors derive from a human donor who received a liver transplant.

The chain's CDR3 is CASTMERKNEKLFF. Written as DNA, the CDR3 is TGTGCCAGCACGATGGAGAGAAAAAATGAAAAACTGTTTTTT. The chain combines TRBV19 with TRBJ1-4; D gene unclear. Trimming pared 9 bases from V and 5 bases from J, leaving 16 bases between. The CDR3 is made up of 14 amino acids. Germline V CDR1 and CDR2: LNHDA, SQIVND (reference sequence).

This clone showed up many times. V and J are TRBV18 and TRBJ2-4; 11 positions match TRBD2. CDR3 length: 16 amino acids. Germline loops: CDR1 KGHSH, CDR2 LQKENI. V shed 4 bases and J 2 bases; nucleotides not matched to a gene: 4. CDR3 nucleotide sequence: TGTGCCAGCTCACTTACTAGCGGGGGTTCCAAAAACATTCAGTACTTC. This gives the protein CASSLTSGGSKNIQYF.

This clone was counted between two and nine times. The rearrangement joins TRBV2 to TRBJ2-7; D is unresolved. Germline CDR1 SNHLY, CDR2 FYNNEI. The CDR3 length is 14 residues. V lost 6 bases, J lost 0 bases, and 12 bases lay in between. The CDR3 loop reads CASRPGPSSYEQYF. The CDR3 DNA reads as TGTGCCAGCAGACCGGGTCCAAGCTCCTACGAGCAGTACTTC.

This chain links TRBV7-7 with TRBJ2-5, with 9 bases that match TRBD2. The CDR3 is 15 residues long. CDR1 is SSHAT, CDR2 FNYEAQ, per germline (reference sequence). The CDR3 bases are TGTGCTAGCTCCCTTGGTAGCGGGGGTCAAGAGACCCAGTACTTC. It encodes CASSLGSGGQETQYF.

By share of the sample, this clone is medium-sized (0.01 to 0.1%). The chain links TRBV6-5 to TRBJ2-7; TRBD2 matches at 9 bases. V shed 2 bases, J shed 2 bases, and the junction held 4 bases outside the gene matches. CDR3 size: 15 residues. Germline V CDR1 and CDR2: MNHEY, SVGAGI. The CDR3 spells CASSYERGATYEQYF. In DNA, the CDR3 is TGTGCCAGCAGTTACGAGCGGGGGGCAACCTACGAGCAGTACTTC.

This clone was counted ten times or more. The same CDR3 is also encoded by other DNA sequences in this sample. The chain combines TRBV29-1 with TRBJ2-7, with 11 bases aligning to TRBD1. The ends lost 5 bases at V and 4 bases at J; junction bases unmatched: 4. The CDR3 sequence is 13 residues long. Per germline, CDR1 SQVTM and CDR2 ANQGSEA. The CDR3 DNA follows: TGCAGCGTTCGGACAGGGGGCTTTTACGAGCAGTACTTC. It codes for CSVRTGGFYEQYF.

The CDR3 spells CASSVGTLAQGTGELFF. In nucleotides, the CDR3 is TGTGCCAGCAGCGTGGGGACGCTTGCCCAGGGGACCGGGGAGCTGTTTTTT. J is TRBJ2-2 and V is TRBV9; D might be TRBD1 (6 bases). V was cut by 2 bases and J by 5 bases, with 19 bases left in between. The CDR3 has 17 residues. CDR1 and CDR2 (germline): SGDLS, YYNGEE. The complete variable domain, with remaining parts taken from reference TRBV9 and TRBJ2-2, reads DSGVTQTPKHLITATGQRVTLRCSPRSGDLSVYWYQQSLDQGLQFLIQYYNGEERAKGNILERFSAQQFPDLHSELNLSSLELGDSALYFCASSVGTLAQGTGELFFGEGSRLTVL.

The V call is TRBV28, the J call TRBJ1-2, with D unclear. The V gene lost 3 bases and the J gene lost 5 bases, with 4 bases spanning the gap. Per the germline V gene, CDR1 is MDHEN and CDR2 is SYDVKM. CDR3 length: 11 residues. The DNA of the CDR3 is TGTGCCAGCAGTTTCGGGTATGGCTACACCTTC. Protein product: CASSFGYGYTF.

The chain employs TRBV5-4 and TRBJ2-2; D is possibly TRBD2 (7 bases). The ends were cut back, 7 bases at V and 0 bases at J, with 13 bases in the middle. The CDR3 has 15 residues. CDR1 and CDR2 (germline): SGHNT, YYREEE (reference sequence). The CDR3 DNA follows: TGTGCCAGCCTGCGCGGGGGCTCGAACACCGGGGAGCTGTTTTTT. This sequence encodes CASLRGGSNTGELFF.

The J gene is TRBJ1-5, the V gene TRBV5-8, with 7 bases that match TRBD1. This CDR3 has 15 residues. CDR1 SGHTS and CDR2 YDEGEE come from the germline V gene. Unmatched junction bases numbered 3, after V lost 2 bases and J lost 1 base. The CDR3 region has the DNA TGTGCCAGCAGCTTCAACAGGGGAAGCAATCAGCCCCAGCATTTT. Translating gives CASSFNRGSNQPQHF.

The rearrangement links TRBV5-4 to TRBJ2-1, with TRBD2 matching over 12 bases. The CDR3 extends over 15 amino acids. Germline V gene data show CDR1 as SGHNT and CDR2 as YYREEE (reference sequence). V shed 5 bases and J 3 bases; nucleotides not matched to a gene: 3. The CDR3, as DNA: TGTGCCAGCAGTCAGACTAGCGGGGGCTACAATGAGCAGTTCTTC. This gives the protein CASSQTSGGYNEQFF.

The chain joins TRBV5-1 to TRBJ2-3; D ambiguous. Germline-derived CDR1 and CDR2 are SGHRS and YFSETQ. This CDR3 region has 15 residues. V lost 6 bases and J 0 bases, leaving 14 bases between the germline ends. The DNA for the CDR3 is TGCGCCAGCACCCCTGTCCGAAGCAGCACAGATACGCAGTATTTT. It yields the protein CASTPVRSSTDTQYF.

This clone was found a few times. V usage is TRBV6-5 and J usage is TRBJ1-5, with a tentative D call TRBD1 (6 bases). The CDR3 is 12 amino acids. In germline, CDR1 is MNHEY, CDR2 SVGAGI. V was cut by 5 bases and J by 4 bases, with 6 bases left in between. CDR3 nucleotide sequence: TGTGCCAGCAGTGGACAGAATCAGCCCCAGCATTTT. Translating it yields CASSGQNQPQHF.

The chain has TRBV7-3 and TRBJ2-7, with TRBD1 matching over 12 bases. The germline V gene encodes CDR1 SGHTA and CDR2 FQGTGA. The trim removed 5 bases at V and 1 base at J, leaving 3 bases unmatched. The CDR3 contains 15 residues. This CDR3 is CASSEGQGASYEQYF. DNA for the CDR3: TGTGCCAGCAGCGAGGGACAGGGGGCTTCCTACGAGCAGTACTTC.

CDR3 bases: TGTGCCAGCAGTTATCTAGCGGGTCGGGACACCGGGGAGCTGTTTTTT. Translating gives CASSYLAGRDTGELFF. The chain couples TRBV6-5 to TRBJ2-2; 8 nucleotides match TRBD2. The germline CDR1 and CDR2 sequences are MNHEY and SVGAGI. The V gene end was trimmed by 3 bases and the J gene end by 3 bases; junction bases not matched to a gene: 6. This CDR3 is built from 16 residues.

The CDR3 is CASSPGQGAEGYTF. The CDR3 DNA follows: TGTGCCAGCTCTCCCGGACAGGGGGCGGAAGGCTACACCTTC. The chain couples TRBV18 to TRBJ1-2, with 11 bases that match TRBD1. CDR1 and CDR2 from the germline V gene are KGHSH and LQKENI. With V trimmed by 6 bases and J by 8 bases, 8 bases remained unmatched. This CDR3 contains 14 residues.

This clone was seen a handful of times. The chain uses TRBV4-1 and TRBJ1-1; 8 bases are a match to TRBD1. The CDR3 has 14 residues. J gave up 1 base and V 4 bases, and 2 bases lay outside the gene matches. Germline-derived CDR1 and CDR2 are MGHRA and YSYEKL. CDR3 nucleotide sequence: TGCGCCAGCAGCCGCGGGACAGGGAACACTGAAGCTTTCTTT. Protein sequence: CASSRGTGNTEAFF.

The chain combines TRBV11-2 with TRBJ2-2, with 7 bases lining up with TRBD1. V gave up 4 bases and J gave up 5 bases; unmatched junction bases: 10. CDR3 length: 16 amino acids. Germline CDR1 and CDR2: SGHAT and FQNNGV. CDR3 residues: CASSSVQGRGTGELFF. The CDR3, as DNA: TGTGCCAGCAGCTCGGTACAGGGGCGCGGGACCGGGGAGCTGTTTTTT.